A single sample is the source of the 24 T cell receptor beta chains below, sequenced in a study of neurological immune-mediated disorders. TCRdb re-called the 5' RACE reads with MiXCR, one entry per CDR3 protein. In the table there are tens of thousands of distinct CDR3 sequences, roughly 7% of which are singletons. Material for sequencing was PBMCs. These receptors were taken from a woman in her thirties or forties in good health.

This clonotype is judged medium-sized. The chain joins TRBV2 to TRBJ2-2, with 10 bases matching TRBD2. This CDR3 is built from 16 residues. The germline CDR1 and CDR2 sequences are SNHLY and FYNNEI. V was clipped by 6 bases and J by 2 bases; unmatched bases: 6. The CDR3 coding sequence is TGTGCCAGCAGATTAGGACTAGCGGTAAACACCGGGGAGCTGTTTTTT. Translation gives CASRLGLAVNTGELFF.

This clonotype has ten or more counts. The gene calls are TRBV5-1 and TRBJ2-6; D gene uncertain. The length of the CDR3 is 16 residues. Germline V CDR1 and CDR2: SGHRS, YFSETQ. Trimming shortened V by 0 bases and J by 0 bases, and 7 bases separated the two germline ends. This CDR3 reads CASSLAVSSGANVLTF. The CDR3 bases are TGCGCCAGCAGCTTGGCCGTGAGCTCTGGGGCCAACGTCCTGACTTTC.

Of note for this clonotype: The limits of the CDR3 on the DNA are not certain, so only TCRdb's listed CDR3 is given. The chain links TRBV5-1 to TRBJ1-6; TRBD1 is the table's D call, not checked against the DNA. Looked up from germline, CDR1 is SGHRS and CDR2 is YFSETQ. Ends included, the CDR3 has 21 residues. CDR3 amino acids: CASSFYICSAREPQGDSPLHF.

This clonotype was seen ten or more times. The CDR3 nucleotides read TGTGCCAGCAGCCCTGACCCAAATAATGAAAAACTGTTTTTT. Translation gives CASSPDPNNEKLFF. The chain couples TRBV7-2 to TRBJ1-4, with unresolved D. The germline CDR1 and CDR2 sequences are SGHTA and FQGNSA. CDR3 size: 14 residues. V lost 5 bases, J lost 4 bases, and 11 bases lay in between.

This clonotype was seen at least ten times. V and J are TRBV20-1 and TRBJ1-5; no definite D call. Trimming cost V 0 bases and J 4 bases, with 10 bases left between them. Germline lookup yields CDR1 DFQATT and CDR2 SNEGSKA (reference sequence). The CDR3 extends over 14 amino acids. DNA for the CDR3: TGCAGTGCTAGAGATGAGGACGGGAATCAGCCCCAGCATTTT. Translated: CSARDEDGNQPQHF.

This clonotype was detected ten times or more. V is TRBV7-3 and J is TRBJ1-6; possibly TRBD1 for D (6 bases). Germline V gene lookup returns CDR1 SGHTA and CDR2 FQGTGA. This CDR3 is built from 14 residues. V was pared by 4 bases and J by 7 bases, with 11 bases between. The CDR3 reads CASSSQGGNSPLHF. DNA of the CDR3: TGTGCCAGCAGCTCACAAGGGGGGAATTCACCCCTCCACTTT. The full variable domain, in which reference TRBV7-3 and TRBJ1-6 provide the parts outside the CDR3, is GAGVSQTPSNKVTEKGKYVELRCDPISGHTALYWYRQSLGQGPEFLIYFQGTGAADDSGLPNDRFFAVRPEGSVSTLKIQRTERGDSAVYLCASSSQGGNSPLHFGNGTRLTVT.

This clonotype was counted many times. This chain joins TRBV9 and TRBJ2-7; D gene uncertain. CDR1 and CDR2 (germline): SGDLS, YYNGEE. The CDR3 is 13 amino acids. The V end lost 0 bases, the J end lost 2 bases, and 6 bases lay between the germline ends. CDR3 DNA: TGTGCCAGCAGCGTAGGCCAGACCTACGAGCAGTACGTC. Protein product: CASSVGQTYEQYV.

This clonotype has ten or more counts. The genes are TRBV5-5 and TRBJ2-5; 7 bases line up with TRBD2. Germline CDR1 is SGHKS and CDR2 is YYEKEE (reference sequence). CDR3 length: 11 residues. J was trimmed by 4 bases and V by 10 bases; bases with no gene match: 4. DNA of the CDR3: TGTGCCTCATGGGGGGGAGAGACCCAGTACTTC. Amino acids: CASWGGETQYF.

This clonotype was seen at least ten times. J is TRBJ2-3 and V is TRBV3-1; either TRBD1 or TRBD2 may supply D (7 bases each). V was trimmed by 4 bases and J by 2 bases, leaving 16 bases between them. The length of the CDR3 is 16 residues. Germline CDR1 reads LGHDT; CDR2 reads YNNKEL (reference sequence). CDR3 protein: CASSPQGGGITDTQYF. As DNA, the CDR3 is TGTGCCAGCAGCCCCCAGGGGGGGGGCATCACAGATACGCAGTATTTT.

This clonotype was counted at least ten times. The chain combines TRBV29-1 with TRBJ2-3; 8 positions match TRBD2. The CDR3 is made up of 16 amino acids. J was trimmed by 4 bases and V by 0 bases; bases with no gene match: 9. Germline values: CDR1 SQVTM, CDR2 ANQGSEA. CDR3 residues: CSVEEVAGGQPDTQYF. The CDR3, as DNA: TGCAGCGTTGAAGAGGTGGCGGGAGGACAGCCAGATACGCAGTATTTT.

This clonotype came up many times. This chain uses TRBV5-5 with TRBJ2-1; 8 bases match TRBD1. Germline V lookup: CDR1 SGHKS, CDR2 YYEKEE (reference sequence). The ends lost 2 bases at V and 2 bases at J; junction bases unmatched: 3. CDR3 length: 15 amino acids. CDR3 loop: CASSLQGETYNEQFF. CDR3 nucleotide sequence: TGTGCCAGCAGCTTACAGGGGGAAACCTACAATGAGCAGTTCTTC.

Ten or more counts support this clonotype. V gene TRBV6-5 combines with J gene TRBJ1-2, with a possible D match to TRBD1 (6 bases). V was clipped by 0 bases and J by 4 bases, with 9 bases between them. CDR1 is MNHEY, CDR2 SVGAGI, per germline. The CDR3 has 14 residues. The DNA of the CDR3 is TGTGCCAGCAGTTACTCGGGGGGCGGCTATGGCTACACCTTC. Amino acid sequence: CASSYSGGGYGYTF.

The table lists this clonotype with many counts. The rearrangement uses TRBV3-1 and TRBJ1-6, with D unclear. The CDR3 runs to 15 residues. Germline lookup yields CDR1 LGHDT and CDR2 YNNKEL (reference sequence). Trimming stripped 0 bases from V and 4 bases from J, with 7 bases between. CDR3 DNA: TGTGCCAGCAGCCAAGACAGGCCGTATAATTCACCCCTCCACTTT. It codes for CASSQDRPYNSPLHF.

This clonotype was observed at least ten times. The chain employs TRBV5-1 and TRBJ1-1, with 9 nucleotides matching TRBD1. Per germline, CDR1 SGHRS and CDR2 YFSETQ. Unmatched junction bases numbered 5, after V lost 4 bases and J lost 10 bases. The CDR3 is made up of 12 amino acids. CDR3 coding DNA: TGCGCCAGCAGCGGGGACAGGGTTGGAGCTTTCTTT. It translates to CASSGDRVGAFF.

V and J are TRBV30 and TRBJ1-5; D is unresolved. The ends were cut back, 4 bases at V and 7 bases at J, with 14 bases in the middle. From germline, CDR1 is GTSNPN and CDR2 SVGIG (reference sequence). CDR3 length: 13 residues. The CDR3 is CAWTNNLEQPQHF. The CDR3 DNA reads TGTGCCTGGACTAACAACTTGGAACAGCCCCAGCATTTT.

Details on this clonotype: A read error may be the cause here, since a much bigger clone is one base away. CDR3 nucleotides: TGTGCCAGCTCACCTTACAGAAGCCTCTACAATGAGCAGTTCTTC. Its protein product is CASSPYRSLYNEQFF. This chain links TRBV18 with TRBJ2-1; D is ambiguous. Trimming removed 3 bases at V and 3 bases at J, with 12 bases between. CDR3 size: 15 residues. Germline lookup yields CDR1 KGHSH and CDR2 LQKENI.

The V gene is TRBV5-1, the J gene TRBJ2-1; D remains ambiguous. Germline CDR1 and CDR2: SGHRS and YFSETQ. Trimming took off 3 bases at V and 7 bases at J, with 14 bases between the two ends. CDR3 size: 14 residues. The CDR3 is CASSYGRTTNEQFF. The CDR3 nucleotides read TGCGCCAGCAGCTACGGCAGGACCACGAATGAGCAGTTCTTC.

In its sample, this clonotype was seen many times. The chain uses TRBV7-2 and TRBJ1-2; 8 bases are shared with TRBD1. V was pared by 3 bases and J by 3 bases, with 3 bases of the junction left unmatched. In germline, CDR1 is SGHTA, CDR2 FQGNSA. CDR3 length equals 14 residues. CDR3 loop: CASSFGGQDYGYTF. The CDR3 bases are TGTGCCAGCAGCTTTGGGGGACAGGACTATGGCTACACCTTC.

The chain recombines TRBV7-6 with TRBJ2-5, with D possibly TRBD2 on 6 matching bases. CDR3 size: 15 residues. Germline V gene lookup returns CDR1 SGHVS and CDR2 FNYEAQ. V lost 4 bases, J lost 2 bases, and 14 bases lay in between. This chain's CDR3 is CASSSPGLTQETQYF. CDR3 coding DNA: TGTGCCAGCAGCTCCCCGGGACTTACGCAAGAGACCCAGTACTTC.

This clonotype was picked up many times. The chain recombines TRBV11-2 with TRBJ1-1, with 7 positions matching TRBD1. The CDR3 is 18 residues long. The J segment lost 1 base and the V segment lost 0 bases, leaving 11 bases of the junction unmatched. The V gene's germline CDR1 is SGHAT and CDR2 FQNNGV. The CDR3 here is CASSLDRFRAGGNTEAFF. CDR3 DNA sequence: TGTGCCAGCAGCTTAGATCGTTTTAGGGCAGGGGGGAACACTGAAGCTTTCTTT.

Ten or more counts support this clonotype. V gene TRBV12-3 or TRBV12-4 combines with J gene TRBJ2-1; no clear D. This CDR3 is 11 amino acids long. Trimming took off 3 bases at V and 8 bases at J, with 5 bases between the two ends. In DNA, the CDR3 is TGTGCCAGCAGTTTTAACTATGAGCAGTTCTTC. This encodes CASSFNYEQFF.

V usage is TRBV30 and J usage is TRBJ2-2; D is perhaps TRBD1 (5 bases). CDR1 and CDR2 from the germline V gene are GTSNPN and SVGIG (reference sequence). The V gene lost 3 bases and the J gene lost 5 bases, with 13 bases spanning the gap. CDR3 length: 14 residues. This CDR3 reads CAWRGRAVTGELFF. DNA for the CDR3: TGTGCCTGGAGAGGCAGGGCGGTAACCGGGGAGCTGTTTTTT.

There are many counts of this clonotype. J is TRBJ2-7 and V is TRBV12-3 or TRBV12-4; 8 nucleotides agree with TRBD1. The junction had 6 bases not matched to a gene; V was cut back by 5 bases and J by 3 bases. This CDR3 region has 14 residues. CDR3: CASSPHGTGYEQYF. In DNA, the CDR3 is TGTGCCAGCAGTCCCCACGGGACAGGCTACGAGCAGTACTTC.

The sample holds many counts of this clonotype. The rearrangement joins TRBV29-1 to TRBJ2-3; D tentatively fits TRBD1 or TRBD2 (5 bases each). Trimming removed 4 bases from V and 10 bases from J, with 18 bases in between. Germline V CDR1 and CDR2: SQVTM, ANQGSEA. The CDR3 runs 13 residues. As DNA, the CDR3 is TGCAGCGTTGGGGCCGGGACGCCCATTGCGCAGTATTTT. It yields the protein CSVGAGTPIAQYF.